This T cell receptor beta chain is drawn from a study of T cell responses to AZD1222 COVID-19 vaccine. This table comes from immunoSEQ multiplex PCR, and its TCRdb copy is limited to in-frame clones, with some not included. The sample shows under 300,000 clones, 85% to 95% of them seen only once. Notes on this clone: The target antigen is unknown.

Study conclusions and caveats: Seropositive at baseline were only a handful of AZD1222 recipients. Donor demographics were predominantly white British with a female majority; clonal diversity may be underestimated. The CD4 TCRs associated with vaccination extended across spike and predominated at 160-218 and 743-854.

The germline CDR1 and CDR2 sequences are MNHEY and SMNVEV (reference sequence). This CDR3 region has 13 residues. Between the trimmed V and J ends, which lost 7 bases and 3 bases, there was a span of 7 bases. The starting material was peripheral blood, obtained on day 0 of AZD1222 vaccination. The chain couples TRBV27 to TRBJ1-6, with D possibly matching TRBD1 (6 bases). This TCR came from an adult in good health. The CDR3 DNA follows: TGTGCCAGCAAGGACAGCTATAATTCACCCCTCCACTTT. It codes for CASKDSYNSPLHF.